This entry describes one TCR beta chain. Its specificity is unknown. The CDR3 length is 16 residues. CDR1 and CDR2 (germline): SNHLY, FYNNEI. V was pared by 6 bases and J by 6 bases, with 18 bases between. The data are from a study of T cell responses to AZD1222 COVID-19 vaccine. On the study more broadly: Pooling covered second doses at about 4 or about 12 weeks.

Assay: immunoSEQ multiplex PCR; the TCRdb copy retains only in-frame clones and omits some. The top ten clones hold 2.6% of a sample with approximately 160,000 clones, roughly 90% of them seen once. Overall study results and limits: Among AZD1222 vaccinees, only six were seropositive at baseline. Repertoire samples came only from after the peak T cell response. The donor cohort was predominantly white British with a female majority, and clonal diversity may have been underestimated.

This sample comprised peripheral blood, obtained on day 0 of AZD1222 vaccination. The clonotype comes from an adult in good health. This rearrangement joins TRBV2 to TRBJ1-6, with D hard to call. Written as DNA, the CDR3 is TGTGCCAGCAGCGACCCGACGGGTGGCCTTAATTCACCCCTCCACTTT. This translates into CASSDPTGGLNSPLHF.